These 12 T cell receptor beta chains were all obtained from the same sample, sequenced in a study of PD-1 blockade in classical Hodgkin lymphoma. Time point specified: newly diagnosed, previously untreated cHL patient sample. Applied to thawed PBMCs, magnetic negative selection was the method used to isolate CD8+ T cells. The repertoire was sequenced with immunoSEQ multiplex PCR; TCRdb's copy has only in-frame clones and lacks some. The sample holds some 4,000 clones, 81% seen once. The sequenced material came from CD8+ T cells from blood. These receptors came from a human donor with classical Hodgkin lymphoma.

This chain connects TRBV11-2 to TRBJ2-2; 8 bases fit TRBD2. Germline V gene sequence: CDR1 SGHAT, CDR2 FQNNGV. This CDR3 comprises 16 residues. J lost 5 bases, V lost 4 bases, and 9 bases had no gene match. The chain's CDR3 is CASSWGAGVGTGELFF. CDR3 coding DNA: TGTGCCAGCAGCTGGGGAGCGGGAGTCGGAACCGGGGAGCTGTTTTTT.

The chain uses TRBV29-1 and TRBJ2-4, with TRBD1 as a possible D gene (5 bases). The germline V and J ends were trimmed by 2 bases and 6 bases, with 8 bases remaining between them. CDR3 length: 12 residues. Germline CDR1 reads SQVTM; CDR2 reads ANQGSEA. The CDR3 DNA reads TGCAGCGTTGAATATCAGGGAAACATTCAGTACTTC. Residues: CSVEYQGNIQYF.

The chain couples TRBV5-1 to TRBJ2-7; TRBD2 matches at 11 bases. The J segment lost 4 bases and the V segment lost 2 bases, leaving 2 bases of the junction unmatched. Germline CDR1 reads SGHRS; CDR2 reads YFSETQ. The length of the CDR3 is 14 residues. DNA for the CDR3: TGCGCCAGCAGCTTAACTAGCGGGAGTTACGAGCAGTACTTC. As protein: CASSLTSGSYEQYF.

J is TRBJ1-5 and V is TRBV7-8; 10 nucleotides align to TRBD1. The J segment lost 2 bases and the V segment lost 8 bases, leaving 0 bases of the junction unmatched. This CDR3 comprises 13 residues. From germline, CDR1 is SGHVS and CDR2 FQNEAQ. This CDR3 reads CASGQGGNQPQHF. The CDR3 DNA sequence: TGTGCCAGCGGACAGGGGGGCAATCAGCCCCAGCATTTT.

The V gene is TRBV6-5, the J gene TRBJ1-1, with a tentative D call TRBD1 (5 bases). Germline CDR1 and CDR2: MNHEY and SVGAGI. The CDR3 contains 11 residues. Trimming removed 7 bases at V and 8 bases at J, with 11 bases between. CDR3 region: CASTSGHEAFF. The CDR3 region has the DNA TGTGCCAGCACGTCGGGGCACGAAGCTTTCTTT.

This clone has a single count. The chain employs TRBV14 and TRBJ1-2; D is possibly TRBD1 (6 bases). From germline, CDR1 is SGHDN and CDR2 FVKESK. CDR3 size: 16 residues. V was cut by 0 bases and J by 5 bases, with 16 bases left in between. In nucleotides, the CDR3 is TGTGCCAGCAGCCAAGAGTACAGGGCACTCAATTATGGCTACACCTTC. It is translated as CASSQEYRALNYGYTF.

CDR3 in amino acids: CASSARTGLSSPLHF. The CDR3 DNA follows: TGCGCCAGCAGCGCCCGGACAGGTCTGAGTTCACCCCTCCACTTT. V gene TRBV5-1 combines with J gene TRBJ1-6, with 7 bases fitting TRBD1. CDR1 is SGHRS and CDR2 is YFSETQ in the germline V gene. The CDR3 sequence is 15 residues long. V shed 4 bases and J 9 bases; nucleotides not matched to a gene: 10.

For the CDR3, the DNA is TGCGCCAGCAGCTTGTCTACGGGAACGAATGGCTACACCTTC. It codes for CASSLSTGTNGYTF. The chain couples TRBV5-1 to TRBJ1-2, with D hard to call. The germline CDR1 and CDR2 sequences are SGHRS and YFSETQ. Trimming removed 1 base from V and 6 bases from J, with 13 bases in between. CDR3 length equals 14 residues.

The rearrangement uses TRBV7-9 and TRBJ2-7, with D perhaps given as TRBD1 or TRBD2 (5 bases each). CDR1 is SEHNR, CDR2 FQNEAQ, per germline (reference sequence). The V end was cut by 5 bases, the J end by 5 bases, with 13 bases between. This CDR3 is 13 amino acids long. CDR3 sequence reads: CASSPLGRNEQYF. The CDR3 nucleotides are TGTGCCAGCAGCCCATTGGGACGGAACGAGCAGTACTTC.

The gene calls are TRBV9 and TRBJ2-7, with a possible D match to TRBD2 (5 bases). This CDR3 has 15 residues. From germline, CDR1 is SGDLS and CDR2 YYNGEE. Trimming left V 4 bases short and J 3 bases short, with 17 bases between. The CDR3 DNA is TGTGCCAGCAGCATATTGGGAGCCCCGCGCTACGAGCAGTACTTC. Amino acids: CASSILGAPRYEQYF.

V is TRBV6-6 and J is TRBJ1-1, with D unclear. The V end was cut by 2 bases, the J end by 1 base, with 8 bases between. Germline CDR1 reads MNHNY; CDR2 reads SVGAGI (reference sequence). This CDR3 region has 14 residues. CDR3 residues: CASSYPSQNTEAFF. CDR3 nucleotides: TGTGCCAGCAGTTACCCCAGTCAGAACACTGAAGCTTTCTTT.

V usage is TRBV19 and J usage is TRBJ1-5; 12 nucleotides agree with TRBD1. Unmatched junction bases numbered 6, after V lost 6 bases and J lost 0 bases. CDR3 length: 17 residues. The germline V gene has CDR1 LNHDA and CDR2 SQIVND (reference sequence). CDR3 amino acids: CASRPGQGAYSNQPQHF. The CDR3 DNA sequence: TGTGCCAGTAGACCGGGACAGGGGGCCTATAGCAATCAGCCCCAGCATTTT. Full variable domain (rest looked up from reference TRBV19 and TRBJ1-5): DGGITQSPKYLFRKEGQNVTLSCEQNLNHDAMYWYRQDPGQGLRLIYYSQIVNDFQKGDIAEGYSVSREKKESFPLTVTSAQKNPTAFYLCASRPGQGAYSNQPQHFGDGTRLSIL.